This T cell receptor beta chain was documented in a study of cytomegalovirus exposure and HLA in healthy donors. Study observations and caveats: Roughly uniform sequencing depth across donors was assumed, possibly incorrectly.

Per germline, CDR1 LNHDA and CDR2 SQIVND (reference sequence). Trimming cost V 5 bases and J 2 bases; bases outside gene matches: 6. This CDR3 is built from 14 residues. Vbeta (60) and Jbeta (13) primers were used in the PCR. Sequenced by immunoSEQ multiplex PCR; TCRdb stores in-frame clones only, minus some. The sample gives 75,000 to 80,000 clones, around 76% of which show up once; about an eighth is in the top ten. Remarks on this clone: Its antigen is not identified.

Sequencing was done on a sample of PBMCs. The chain combines TRBV19 with TRBJ2-7; TRBD1 aligns across 7 bases. This sequence was found in a male donor in good health and CMV-seropositive. Here the CDR3 DNA reads TGTGCCAGTAGTGGAAGGGGGCGGACCTACGAGCAGTACTTC. It is translated as CASSGRGRTYEQYF.